The 3 T cell receptor beta chains below come from one sample, sequenced in a study of control samples from healthy donors and cancer patients. The method was immunoSEQ multiplex PCR; TCRdb's version includes in-frame clones alone and lacks a portion of them. The table records 100,000 or so clones, 70% to 80% of them present only once. The sequencing input was blood. Source of these receptors: a woman aged 25 to 45 in good health.

The chain joins TRBV7-9 to TRBJ1-1; D gene unclear. The germline gives CDR1 SEHNR, CDR2 FQNEAQ (reference sequence). V lost 4 bases to trimming and J lost 4 bases, with 7 bases between them. The CDR3 has 12 amino acids. The CDR3: CASSSRSTEAFF. CDR3 DNA: TGTGCCAGCAGCTCTCGAAGCACTGAAGCTTTCTTT.

The V and J genes are TRBV10-2 and TRBJ2-3; TRBD2 matches at 12 bases. The CDR3 is 14 amino acids. V was pared by 6 bases and J by 6 bases, with 4 bases of the junction left unmatched. CDR1 is WSHSY, CDR2 SAAADI, per germline. This chain's CDR3 is CASREGLAGDTQYF. The CDR3 DNA reads TGCGCCAGCAGAGAAGGACTAGCGGGGGATACGCAGTATTTT.

The V gene is TRBV18, the J gene TRBJ1-4, with unresolved D. The ends were cut back, 1 base at V and 5 bases at J, with 14 bases in the middle. Per germline, CDR1 KGHSH and CDR2 LQKENI. There are 16 residues in the CDR3. The CDR3 region is CASSPRIVSKNEKLFF. DNA of the CDR3: TGTGCCAGCTCACCACGCATCGTCAGTAAAAATGAAAAACTGTTTTTT. The full variable domain, its missing parts supplied by reference TRBV18 and TRBJ1-4, is NAGVMQNPRHLVRRRGQEARLRCSPMKGHSHVYWYRQLPEEGLKFMVYLQKENIIDESGMPKERFSAEFPKEGPSILRIQQVVRGDSAAYFCASSPRIVSKNEKLFFGSGTQLSVL.